This section outlines one T cell receptor (beta chain) sequence together with its context. Its target is not known. The data derive from a study of shared clonotypes between healthy human individuals. Study at large: Three CD4 naive, three CD4 memory, two CD8 naive and one CD8 memory plate were used per donor.

Produced via immunoSEQ multiplex PCR; TCRdb's table is partial and in-frame only. Among about 330,000 clones listed, approximately 79% were seen once. Broader study findings: Among non-shared clonotypes, generation probabilities were lower than among those shared by all four donors.

In germline, CDR1 is MDHEN, CDR2 SYDVKM. The CDR3 is 15 amino acids. Deletions cut 2 bases from V and 3 bases from J, with 11 bases between. Naive CD45RA+ and memory CD45RA-negative subsets were split from CD4+ cells. The chain carries TRBV28 and TRBJ1-3; D call uncertain. The material sequenced was memory CD4+ T cells sorted from blood. Subset reported: CD45RA-negative fraction. The source of this sequence is a man aged 25 to 40 in good health. This chain's CDR3 is CASSLVIGFGNTIYF. The DNA for the CDR3 is TGTGCCAGCAGTTTAGTTATCGGGTTTGGAAACACCATATATTTT.